The sample holds many counts of the clone carrying this TCR beta chain. Antigen specificity is unknown. This entry is derived from a study of T cells in Graves' hyperthyroidism and ophthalmopathy. Study-level results: From stable hyperthyroidism, ophthalmopathy was set apart by a 13 V-J model.

The CDR3 is 15 residues long. Looked up from germline, CDR1 is GTSNPN and CDR2 is SVGIG (reference sequence). V lost 0 bases and J 5 bases, leaving 15 bases between the germline ends. Using RNA transcripts as the source, TCR beta CDR3 regions were amplified. First-round RT-PCR with HTBI primers amplified the TCR CDR3 region. TCRdb used MiXCR to reprocess the multiplex PCR reads, holding one entry per CDR3 protein. The table lists over 200,000 distinct CDR3 sequences, about 14% of them singletons. Material for sequencing was blood. The V and J genes are TRBV30 and TRBJ2-3, with D possibly TRBD2 on 5 matching bases. The sequence was collected from a woman in her thirties or forties with Graves' hyperthyroidism that later progressed to Graves' ophthalmopathy. CDR3 nucleotides: TGTGCCTGGAGTGTACTGGGAGCCGAGGGAGATACGCAGTATTTT. Translated: CAWSVLGAEGDTQYF.